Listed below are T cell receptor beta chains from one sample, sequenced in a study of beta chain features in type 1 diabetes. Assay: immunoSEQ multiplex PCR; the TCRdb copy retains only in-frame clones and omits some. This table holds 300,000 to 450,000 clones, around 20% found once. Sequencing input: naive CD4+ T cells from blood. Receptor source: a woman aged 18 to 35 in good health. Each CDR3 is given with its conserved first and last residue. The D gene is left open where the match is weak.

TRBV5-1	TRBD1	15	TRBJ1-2	CASSLEGQGNYGYTF
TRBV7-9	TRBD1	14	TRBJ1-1	CASSLGTGNTEAFF
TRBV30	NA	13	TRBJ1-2	CAWSTGQNYGYTF
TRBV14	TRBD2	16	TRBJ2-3	CASSRVSGGYTDTQYF
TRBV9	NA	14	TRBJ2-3	CASSVGDRADTQYF
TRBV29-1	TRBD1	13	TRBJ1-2	CSVDWTGRAGYTF
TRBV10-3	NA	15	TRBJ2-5	CAISQPTGPVETQYF
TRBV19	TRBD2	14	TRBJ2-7	CASSIRLAGGEQYF
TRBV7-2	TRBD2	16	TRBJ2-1	CASSPGRGGPNNEQFF
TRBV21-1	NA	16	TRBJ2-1	CASSKGGRDPLKEQFF
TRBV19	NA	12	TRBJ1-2	CASSRGTSSYTF
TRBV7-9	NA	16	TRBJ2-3	CASSSTRALLTDTQYF
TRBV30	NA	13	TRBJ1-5	CAWSRRGEQPQHF
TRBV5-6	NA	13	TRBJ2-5	CASSFGREQTQYF
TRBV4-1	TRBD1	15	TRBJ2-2	CASRQGASDTGELFF
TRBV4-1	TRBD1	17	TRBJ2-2	CASSQPYRGRNTGELFF
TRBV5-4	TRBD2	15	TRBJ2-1	CASSLPGTSLNEQFF
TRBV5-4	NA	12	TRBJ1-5	CASSIPGEPQHF
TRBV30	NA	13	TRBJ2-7	CAWKSGERYEQYF
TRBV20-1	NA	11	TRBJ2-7	CSARDMREQYF
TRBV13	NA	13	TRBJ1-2	CASSQATSGGYTF
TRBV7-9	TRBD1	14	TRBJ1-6	CASSSGTGSSPLHF
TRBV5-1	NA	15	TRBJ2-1	CASARDTPNYNEQFF
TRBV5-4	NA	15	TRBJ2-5	CASSAGLGGVETQYF
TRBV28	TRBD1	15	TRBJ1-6	CASRTGQGRLQPLHF
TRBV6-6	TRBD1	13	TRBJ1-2	CASSPRTGGVNTF
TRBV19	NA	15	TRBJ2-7	CASFNGQVRVYEQYF
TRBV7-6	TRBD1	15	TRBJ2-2	CASSLVTGATGELFF
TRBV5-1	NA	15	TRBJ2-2	CASSLGDSRAGELFF
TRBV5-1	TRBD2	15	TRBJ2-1	CASSFGSGVKNEQFF
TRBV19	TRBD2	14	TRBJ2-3	CATMTSGGTDTQYF
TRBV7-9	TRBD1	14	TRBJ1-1	CASSSYRGRTEAFF
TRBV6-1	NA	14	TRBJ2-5	CASRPGVYQETQYF
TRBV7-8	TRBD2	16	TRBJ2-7	CASSLGRVVSGYEQYF
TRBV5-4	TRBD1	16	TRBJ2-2	CASSEGQGAYTGELFF
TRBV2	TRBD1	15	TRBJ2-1	CASRSAGQGAHEQFF
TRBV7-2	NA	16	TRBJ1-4	CASSWGGARTNEKLFF
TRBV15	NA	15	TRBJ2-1	CATSRERLSYNEQFF
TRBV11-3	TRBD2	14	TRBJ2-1	CASSPSGTFNEQFF
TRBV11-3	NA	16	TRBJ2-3	CASSLDGGGYTDTQYF
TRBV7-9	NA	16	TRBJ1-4	CASSSIYRREGEKLFF
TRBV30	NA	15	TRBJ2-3	CAWSVQAMSTDTQYF
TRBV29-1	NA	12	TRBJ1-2	CSVEDYGEGYTF
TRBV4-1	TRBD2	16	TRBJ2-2	CASSQRLAGDTGELFF